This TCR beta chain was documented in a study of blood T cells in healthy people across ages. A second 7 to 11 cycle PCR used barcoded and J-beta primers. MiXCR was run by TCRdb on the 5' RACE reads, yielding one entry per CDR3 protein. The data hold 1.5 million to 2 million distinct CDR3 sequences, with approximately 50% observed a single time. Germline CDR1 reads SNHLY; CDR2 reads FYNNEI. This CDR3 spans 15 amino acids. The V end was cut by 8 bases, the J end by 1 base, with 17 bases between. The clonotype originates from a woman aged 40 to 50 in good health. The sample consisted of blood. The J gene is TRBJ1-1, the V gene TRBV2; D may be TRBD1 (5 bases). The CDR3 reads CASDRDRNPNTEAFF. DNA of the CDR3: TGTGCCAGCGACCGGGACCGAAATCCGAACACTGAAGCTTTCTTT.